The source of this T cell receptor beta chain is a study of blood T cell repertoires in COVID-19. The assay was immunoSEQ multiplex PCR, and TCRdb's table has in-frame clones only and misses some. The sample shows around 150,000 clones, about 77% of them seen only once. This clone has only one observation. V was cut by 6 bases and J by 1 base, with 9 bases left in between. Germline-derived CDR1 and CDR2 are MDHEN and SYDVKM. CDR3 size: 13 residues. Sequencing was done on a sample of peripheral blood. This sequence was found in an elderly woman with acute or convalescent COVID-19. The chain recombines TRBV28 with TRBJ1-2; D is unclear. CDR3 sequence reads: CASSSNYNYGYTF. CDR3 in DNA: TGTGCCAGCAGCTCGAACTATAACTATGGCTACACCTTC.